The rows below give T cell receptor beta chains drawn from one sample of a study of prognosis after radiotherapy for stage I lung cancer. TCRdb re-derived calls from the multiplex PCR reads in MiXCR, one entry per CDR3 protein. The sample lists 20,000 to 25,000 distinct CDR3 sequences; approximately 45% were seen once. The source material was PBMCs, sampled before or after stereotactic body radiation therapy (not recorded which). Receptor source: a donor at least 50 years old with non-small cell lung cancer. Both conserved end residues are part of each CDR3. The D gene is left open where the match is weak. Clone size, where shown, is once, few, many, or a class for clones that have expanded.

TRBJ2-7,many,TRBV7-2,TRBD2,TGTGCCAGCAGCTTATGGCTAGCGGGTACCTACGAGCAGTACTTC,CASSLWLAGTYEQYF
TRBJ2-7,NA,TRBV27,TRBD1,TGTGCCAGCAGTGGACAGGGGGCGGGTGAGCAGTACTTC,CASSGQGAGEQYF
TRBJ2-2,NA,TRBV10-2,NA,TGCGCCAGCAGCCTCACGGGGGAGCTGTTTTTT,CASSLTGELFF
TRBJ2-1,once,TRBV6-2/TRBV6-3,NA,TGTGCCAGCAGTGGACGTGCGAGAGGGAATGAGCAGTTCTTC,CASSGRARGNEQFF
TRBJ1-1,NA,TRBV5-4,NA,TGTGCCAGCAGCTCGCTGGAAAGCACTGAAGCTTTCTTT,CASSSLESTEAFF
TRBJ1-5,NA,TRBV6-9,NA,TGTGCCAGCAGTTACCCACAGGGAGGCAATCAGCCCCAGCATTTT,CASSYPQGGNQPQHF
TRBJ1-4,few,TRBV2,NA,TGTGCCAGCAGTGAGTTTAAGAAGGCGGAAAAACCGTTTTTT,CASSEFKKAEKPFF
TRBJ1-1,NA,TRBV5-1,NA,TGCGCCAGCAGCTTGGGAGCAACAGCCACTGAAGCTTTCTTT,CASSLGATATEAFF
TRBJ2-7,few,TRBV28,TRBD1,TGTGCCAGCAGTTCTACCGGGACAGGGATAAGCGAGCAGTACTTC,CASSSTGTGISEQYF
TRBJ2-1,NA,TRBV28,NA,TGTGCCAGCAGCTTCCCGCAGGGGTACAATGAGCAGTTCTTC,CASSFPQGYNEQFF
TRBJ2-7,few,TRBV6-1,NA,TGTGCCAGCAACAAACGCGGTAGCTCCTACGAGCAGTACTTC,CASNKRGSSYEQYF
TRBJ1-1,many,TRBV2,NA,TGTGCCAGCCAACGCGGGGATGTGAACACTGAAGCTTTCTTT,CASQRGDVNTEAFF
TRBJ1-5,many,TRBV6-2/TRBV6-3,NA,TGTGCCAGCAGTCAGGCGGGGGTGGGCAATCAGCCCCAGCATTTT,CASSQAGVGNQPQHF